These 29 T cell receptor beta chains originate from one sample sequenced in a study of blood T cell repertoires in COVID-19. Sequencing used immunoSEQ multiplex PCR; TCRdb keeps in-frame clones, though not all of them. The data show 180,000 or so clones, 85% to 90% seen once. Specimen: peripheral blood. The receptors originated from a person aged 70 to 85 with COVID-19, enrolled during active disease.

This clone was picked up one time. The rearrangement links TRBV14 to TRBJ2-6; tentative D call: TRBD1 (6 bases). With 0 bases removed from V and 4 bases from J, the gap between germline ends came to 19 bases. Germline V gene lookup returns CDR1 SGHDN and CDR2 FVKESK. The CDR3 consists of 19 residues. Written as DNA, the CDR3 is TGTGCCAGCAGCCAAGAGGCTAAGGGGGTTCTTACAGGGGCCAACGTCCTGACTTTC. This codes for CASSQEAKGVLTGANVLTF.

The J gene is TRBJ2-7, the V gene TRBV16; D possibly corresponds to TRBD2 (5 bases). The CDR3 runs 12 residues. V gave up 2 bases and J gave up 6 bases, with 8 bases separating them. The germline V gene has CDR1 KGHSY and CDR2 FQNENV. This CDR3 reads CASSQLAGEQYF. CDR3 in DNA: TGTGCCAGCAGCCAACTAGCAGGCGAGCAGTACTTC.

V usage is TRBV2 and J usage is TRBJ2-3, with TRBD2 as a possible D gene (7 bases). Per the germline V gene, CDR1 is SNHLY and CDR2 is FYNNEI. CDR3 length equals 14 residues. The ends were cut back, 6 bases at V and 6 bases at J, with 16 bases in the middle. The CDR3 region has the DNA TGTGCCAGCAGGGACCGGACTAGGGGGGATACGCAGTATTTT. This codes for CASRDRTRGDTQYF. The full variable domain, completed using reference TRBV2 and TRBJ2-3, is EPEVTQTPSHQVTQMGQEVILRCVPISNHLYFYWYRQILGQKVEFLVSFYNNEISEKSEIFDDQFSVERPDGSNFTLKIRSTKLEDSAMYFCASRDRTRGDTQYFGPGTRLTVL.

Written as DNA, the CDR3 is TGTGCCAGCAGCGACCGGGGAGGGGATGGTGGCAATCAGCCCCAGCATTTT. This encodes CASSDRGGDGGNQPQHF. The chain uses TRBV7-2 and TRBJ1-5; TRBD1 is a possible D gene (5 bases). Per germline, CDR1 SGHTA and CDR2 FQGNSA. V dropped 5 bases and J dropped 2 bases, with 19 bases sitting between them. The CDR3 totals 17 residues.

This chain links TRBV5-1 with TRBJ2-2, with a possible D match to TRBD2 (6 bases). Germline V gene sequence: CDR1 SGHRS, CDR2 YFSETQ. Trimming took 0 bases from V and 1 from J, leaving 10 bases between them. CDR3 length: 16 amino acids. The CDR3 coding sequence is TGCGCCAGCAGCTTGGGGGACTCTTGGAACACCGGGGAGCTGTTTTTT. This encodes CASSLGDSWNTGELFF.

The gene calls are TRBV5-1 and TRBJ2-3; no clear D gene. The germline V and J ends were trimmed by 1 base and 7 bases, with 13 bases remaining between them. Germline V CDR1 and CDR2: SGHRS, YFSETQ. The CDR3 is 14 amino acids. The CDR3 DNA follows: TGCGCCAGCAGCTTGTCCCCTATGAGATATACGCAGTATTTT. Protein sequence: CASSLSPMRYTQYF.

V is TRBV2 and J is TRBJ1-2, with D hard to call. Germline loops: CDR1 SNHLY, CDR2 FYNNEI. Trimming pared 10 bases from V and 8 bases from J, leaving 23 bases between. This CDR3 has 14 amino acids. The CDR3 loop reads CATKAPGLGRGYTF. The CDR3 nucleotides are TGTGCCACCAAGGCCCCGGGATTAGGGCGCGGCTACACCTTC.

As DNA, the CDR3 is TGTGCCAGCAGGACCGGGACTAGCGGGACAGATACGCAGTATTTT. Its translation: CASRTGTSGTDTQYF. V and J are TRBV11-1 and TRBJ2-3, with 12 bases matching TRBD2. The CDR3 length is 15 residues. Germline V CDR1 and CDR2: SGHAT, FQDESV (reference sequence). V lost 6 bases and J lost 3; bases outside the gene matches: 4.

In the case of this clone: This same CDR3 is encoded by further DNA sequences in the sample. This chain uses TRBV28 with TRBJ1-3, with no clear D. Germline V gene lookup returns CDR1 MDHEN and CDR2 SYDVKM. The CDR3 is 16 residues long. V was clipped by 2 bases and J by 2 bases, with 13 bases between them. The CDR3 nucleotides read TGTGCCAGCAGTTTACTTCTTGGCGGGGCTGGAAACACCATATATTTT. It encodes CASSLLLGGAGNTIYF.

The chain is built from TRBV6-5 and TRBJ2-5, with 9 nucleotides matching TRBD2. The CDR3 spans 15 residues. V lost 6 bases to trimming and J lost 7 bases; unmatched junction nucleotides: 12. CDR1 and CDR2 from the germline V gene are MNHEY and SVGAGI. The CDR3 is CASSPSGGTKRTQYF. For the CDR3, the DNA is TGTGCCAGCAGCCCCAGCGGGGGGACCAAGAGGACCCAGTACTTC.

The chain is built from TRBV10-3 and TRBJ2-7, with TRBD1 identical over 7 bases. The CDR3 is 12 amino acids. J gave up 9 bases and V 10 bases, and 12 bases lay outside the gene matches. CDR1 ENHRY and CDR2 SYGVKD come from the germline V gene. CDR3 region: CATESQTGRQYF. DNA of the CDR3: TGTGCCACTGAAAGTCAGACAGGGAGGCAGTACTTC.

The chain is built from TRBV18 and TRBJ2-7, with D possibly being TRBD1 (5 bases). Trimming left V 3 bases short and J 3 bases short, with 15 bases between. This CDR3 is built from 15 residues. Germline CDR1 KGHSH, CDR2 LQKENI. CDR3 region: CASSPDSQGFYEQYF. The CDR3, as DNA: TGTGCCAGCTCACCCGATTCTCAGGGTTTCTACGAGCAGTACTTC.

The chain carries TRBV3-1 (or the pseudogene TRBV3-2) and TRBJ2-7; a possible D gene is TRBD1 (6 bases). Germline CDR1 and CDR2: LGHDT and YNNKEL (reference sequence). The CDR3 runs 16 residues. Trimming took off 2 bases at V and 1 base at J, with 15 bases between the two ends. CDR3 nucleotide sequence: TGTGCCAGCAGCCAACCAGACAGGAAACCATCCTACGAGCAGTACTTC. Translating gives CASSQPDRKPSYEQYF.

The CDR3 loop reads CASSGRDGYGYTF. The CDR3 DNA reads as TGCGCCAGCAGTGGGCGGGACGGCTATGGCTACACCTTC. V is TRBV10-2 and J is TRBJ1-2; D might be TRBD1 (5 bases). V shed 4 bases and J shed 4 bases, with 10 bases lying between them. The CDR3 extends over 13 amino acids. Germline V gene lookup returns CDR1 WSHSY and CDR2 SAAADI.

The chain is built from TRBV5-1 and TRBJ1-3; 7 nucleotides align to TRBD1. Per the germline V gene, CDR1 is SGHRS and CDR2 is YFSETQ. CDR3 length equals 18 residues. Trimming removed 1 base from V and 3 bases from J; junction bases left unmatched: 13. This chain's CDR3 is CASSLRPETGFGGNTIYF. CDR3 in DNA: TGCGCCAGCAGCTTGAGACCCGAGACAGGGTTTGGTGGAAACACCATATATTTT.

The chain employs TRBV6-2 or TRBV6-3 and TRBJ1-4; 7 positions match TRBD1. The junction had 8 bases not matched to a gene; V was cut back by 5 bases and J by 11 bases. The CDR3 is 13 amino acids. CDR1 is MNHEY, CDR2 SVGEGT, per germline. The CDR3 DNA follows: TGTGCCAGCAGTGGTAGGGGGCAGGGGAAACTGTTTTTT. It codes for CASSGRGQGKLFF.

V gene TRBV20-1 combines with J gene TRBJ2-7; TRBD2 matches at 9 bases. There are 16 residues in the CDR3. CDR1 DFQATT and CDR2 SNEGSKA come from the germline V gene (reference sequence). V was pared by 3 bases and J by 3 bases, with 12 bases of the junction left unmatched. In DNA, the CDR3 is TGCAGTGCTAGTGCTGATCTAGCGGGACTGCTCTACGAGCAGTACTTC. The encoded protein is CSASADLAGLLYEQYF.

The V call is TRBV5-1, the J call TRBJ1-6; D ambiguous. V lost 0 bases and J 5 bases, leaving 6 bases between the germline ends. Germline loops: CDR1 SGHRS, CDR2 YFSETQ. This CDR3 has 14 residues. CDR3 nucleotides: TGCGCCAGCAGCTTGGACAGCAATAATTCACCCCTCCACTTT. Encoded protein: CASSLDSNNSPLHF.

The V and J genes are TRBV29-1 and TRBJ2-1, with 12 bases fitting TRBD2. Germline CDR1 SQVTM, CDR2 ANQGSEA. The CDR3 has 14 amino acids. Trimming cost V 5 bases and J 6 bases; bases outside gene matches: 5. The CDR3 nucleotides read TGCAGCGTTCTACTAGCGGGAGGCCGCAATGAGCAGTTCTTC. Translation: CSVLLAGGRNEQFF.

V is TRBV6-4 and J is TRBJ2-1; 9 nucleotides agree with TRBD2. The V gene end was trimmed by 6 bases and the J gene end by 2 bases; junction bases not matched to a gene: 5. This CDR3 comprises 15 residues. Germline V gene data show CDR1 as MRHNA and CDR2 as SNTAGT. The CDR3 region is CASSVLAGTYNEQFF. The CDR3 nucleotides are TGTGCCAGCAGCGTACTAGCGGGTACCTACAATGAGCAGTTCTTC.

The chain is built from TRBV5-6 and TRBJ2-7; the match to TRBD2 covers 7 bases. V gave up 0 bases and J gave up 6 bases; unmatched junction bases: 9. The germline V gene has CDR1 SGHDT and CDR2 YYEEEE. This CDR3 has 15 residues. CDR3 in amino acids: CASSLAGGGIAEQYF. The CDR3 coding sequence is TGTGCCAGCAGCTTGGCTGGCGGGGGTATAGCCGAGCAGTACTTC.

This clone showed up just once. The rearrangement uses TRBV28 and TRBJ2-4; D might be TRBD1 (5 bases). V was cut by 5 bases and J by 7 bases, with 12 bases left in between. This CDR3 region has 13 residues. Germline CDR1 MDHEN, CDR2 SYDVKM. Here the CDR3 reads CASSQGQTNIQYF. The DNA for the CDR3 is TGTGCCAGCAGTCAGGGCCAGACCAACATTCAGTACTTC.

In this sample, this clone turned up once. This sequence joins TRBV28 and TRBJ2-1; a possible D gene is TRBD1 (6 bases). Germline loops: CDR1 MDHEN, CDR2 SYDVKM. The CDR3 totals 13 residues. In nucleotides, the CDR3 is TGTCTCTCCACAGGGAACCTATACAATGAGCAGTTCTTC. It codes for CLSTGNLYNEQFF.

This chain links TRBV5-4 with TRBJ2-3, with 11 bases that match TRBD2. CDR1 and CDR2 from the germline V gene are SGHNT and YYREEE (reference sequence). The CDR3 extends over 18 amino acids. The J segment lost 0 bases and the V segment lost 5 bases, leaving 11 bases of the junction unmatched. In DNA form, the CDR3 reads TGTGCCAGCAGACCAAGAAGTTGGACTAGCGGGAGCACAGATACGCAGTATTTT. Its translation is CASRPRSWTSGSTDTQYF.

The chain combines TRBV10-1 with TRBJ1-5; D unclear. This CDR3 has 12 amino acids. Germline CDR1 reads WNHNN; CDR2 reads SYGVQD (reference sequence). The V gene lost 9 bases and the J gene lost 2 bases, with 8 bases spanning the gap. CDR3 nucleotides: TGCGCCAGGATCACAGGCAATCAGCCCCAGCATTTT. It translates to CARITGNQPQHF.

The chain links TRBV12-5 to TRBJ2-7, with D possibly TRBD1 on 6 matching bases. Germline V gene data show CDR1 as LGHNT and CDR2 as FRNRAP. This CDR3 is 14 amino acids long. Between the trimmed V and J ends, which lost 5 bases and 6 bases, there was a span of 17 bases. The CDR3 loop reads CASGPGHPPFEQYF. The CDR3 DNA follows: TGTGCTAGTGGTCCGGGACACCCCCCCTTCGAGCAGTACTTC.

The chain recombines TRBV13 with TRBJ2-7, with 10 positions matching TRBD2. Germline-derived CDR1 and CDR2 are PRHDT and FYEKMQ (reference sequence). This CDR3 region has 15 residues. V trimming: 5 bases; J trimming: 6 bases; junction bases outside the gene matches: 10. The CDR3 here is CASSPLAGVRGEQYF. DNA of the CDR3: TGTGCCAGCAGCCCGCTAGCGGGAGTTCGGGGCGAGCAGTACTTC.

This rearrangement joins TRBV9 to TRBJ1-1; a weak D match, TRBD1 (6 bases). The germline gives CDR1 SGDLS, CDR2 YYNGEE. V shed 4 bases and J shed 0 bases, with 7 bases lying between them. This CDR3 region has 13 residues. CDR3 nucleotides: TGTGCCAGCAGCCAGGGGCTGAACACTGAAGCTTTCTTT. It codes for CASSQGLNTEAFF.

The V call is TRBV5-1, the J call TRBJ2-7; D is perhaps TRBD1 (6 bases). The CDR3 runs to 13 residues. In germline, CDR1 is SGHRS, CDR2 YFSETQ. The ends were cut back, 4 bases at V and 0 bases at J, with 8 bases in the middle. CDR3 protein: CASSPDSSYEQYF. In DNA, the CDR3 is TGCGCCAGCAGCCCGGACAGCTCCTACGAGCAGTACTTC.